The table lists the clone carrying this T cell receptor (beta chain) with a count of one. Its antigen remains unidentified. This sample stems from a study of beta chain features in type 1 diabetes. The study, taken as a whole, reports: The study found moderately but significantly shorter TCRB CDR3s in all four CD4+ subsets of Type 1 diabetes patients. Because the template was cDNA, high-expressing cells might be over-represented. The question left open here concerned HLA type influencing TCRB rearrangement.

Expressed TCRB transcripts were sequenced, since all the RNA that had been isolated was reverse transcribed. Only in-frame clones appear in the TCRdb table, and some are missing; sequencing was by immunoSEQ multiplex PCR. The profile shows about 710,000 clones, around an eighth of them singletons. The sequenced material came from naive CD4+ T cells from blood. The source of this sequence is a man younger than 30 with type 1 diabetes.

The CDR3 nucleotides are TGTGCCAGCAGCTTAGCCCTCGGGACGGGGCCGCGGACTGAAGCTTTCTTT. It encodes CASSLALGTGPRTEAFF. This chain links TRBV7-9 with TRBJ1-1; D is possibly TRBD1 (5 bases). Germline CDR1 is SEHNR and CDR2 is FQNEAQ (reference sequence). CDR3 length equals 17 residues. Deletions cut 0 bases from V and 5 bases from J, with 19 bases between.